Shown below are 15 T cell receptor beta chains from a single sample sequenced in a study of brain T cells in children with intractable seizures. TCRdb's copy holds only in-frame clones and misses some; the assay was immunoSEQ multiplex PCR. The data hold about 340,000 clones, with 93% observed a single time. The time point was: blood from clinic visit 5 months post-surgery; TSC patient then seizure free. The sample consisted of peripheral blood, taken more than 4 months after surgery. These receptors originate from a boy in the first two years of life with tuberous sclerosis and intractable seizures.

This chain links TRBV6-6 with TRBJ2-3; 9 bases fit TRBD2. V lost 1 base to trimming and J lost 3 bases; unmatched junction nucleotides: 2. Germline CDR1 reads MNHNY; CDR2 reads SVGAGI (reference sequence). This CDR3 region has 15 residues. The CDR3 sequence is CASSYWAGGTDTQYF. The CDR3 coding sequence is TGTGCCAGCAGTTACTGGGCGGGAGGGACAGATACGCAGTATTTT.

The gene calls are TRBV19 and TRBJ2-1, with D hard to call. Trimming pared 6 bases from V and 0 bases from J, leaving 9 bases between. This CDR3 is 14 amino acids long. The germline V gene encodes CDR1 LNHDA and CDR2 SQIVND (reference sequence). CDR3 nucleotide sequence: TGTGCCAGTAGCGACTTCCACTCCTACAATGAGCAGTTCTTC. Translation gives CASSDFHSYNEQFF. Drawing the rest from reference TRBV19 and TRBJ2-1, the complete variable domain is DGGITQSPKYLFRKEGQNVTLSCEQNLNHDAMYWYRQDPGQGLRLIYYSQIVNDFQKGDIAEGYSVSREKKESFPLTVTSAQKNPTAFYLCASSDFHSYNEQFFGPGTRLTVL.

The chain employs TRBV6-5 and TRBJ1-1, with 9 positions matching TRBD1. Germline loops: CDR1 MNHEY, CDR2 SVGAGI. Trimming removed 2 bases from V and 10 bases from J; junction bases left unmatched: 8. The CDR3 covers 14 residues. CDR3 in DNA: TGTGCCAGCAGTTACACCGGACCGGACAGGGGAGCTTTCTTT. Encoded protein: CASSYTGPDRGAFF.

The V call is TRBV11-1, the J call TRBJ1-1; D call uncertain. Germline V gives CDR1 SGHAT, CDR2 FQDESV (reference sequence). Deletions cut 5 bases from V and 7 bases from J, with 14 bases between. The CDR3 consists of 13 residues. CDR3 in amino acids: CASSREAPYEAFF. The DNA for the CDR3 is TGTGCCAGCAGCCGTGAAGCCCCATATGAAGCTTTCTTT.

V gene TRBV7-9 combines with J gene TRBJ2-1, with TRBD2 identical over 8 bases. The junction had 3 bases not matched to a gene; V was cut back by 1 base and J by 4 bases. Germline assignment: CDR1 SEHNR and CDR2 FQNEAQ (reference sequence). The CDR3 contains 15 residues. The CDR3 spells CASSLVRGGYNEQFF. DNA of the CDR3: TGTGCCAGCAGCTTAGTGCGCGGGGGGTACAATGAGCAGTTCTTC.

The CDR3: CASSQTGAYEQYF. CDR3 DNA: TGTGCCAGCAGCCAGACAGGGGCGTACGAGCAGTACTTC. The chain links TRBV11-3 to TRBJ2-7; the match to TRBD1 covers 8 bases. V gave up 5 bases and J gave up 4 bases; unmatched junction bases: 4. This CDR3 is built from 13 residues. Germline-derived CDR1 and CDR2 are SGHNT and YENEEA.

This chain links TRBV5-6 with TRBJ1-6; TRBD1 matches at 9 bases. CDR1 is SGHDT, CDR2 YYEEEE, per germline. The trim removed 4 bases at V and 9 bases at J, leaving 8 bases unmatched. The CDR3 sequence is 15 residues long. CDR3 coding DNA: TGTGCCAGCAGCATGCGGGACAGGGAGGTTTCACCCCTCCACTTT. Its protein product is CASSMRDREVSPLHF.

V and J are TRBV19 and TRBJ1-6; tentative D call: TRBD1 (6 bases). The length of the CDR3 is 14 residues. Germline CDR1 reads LNHDA; CDR2 reads SQIVND (reference sequence). The V gene lost 6 bases and the J gene lost 5 bases, with 11 bases spanning the gap. The CDR3 loop reads CASRTGRNNSPLHF. The CDR3 DNA follows: TGTGCCAGTAGAACAGGGAGAAATAATTCACCCCTCCACTTT. Filled out from reference TRBV19 and TRBJ1-6, the complete variable domain reads DGGITQSPKYLFRKEGQNVTLSCEQNLNHDAMYWYRQDPGQGLRLIYYSQIVNDFQKGDIAEGYSVSREKKESFPLTVTSAQKNPTAFYLCASRTGRNNSPLHFGNGTRLTVT.

The CDR3 DNA follows: TGTGCCAGCAGCGCGACAGGGGAAACAGATACGCAGTATTTT. Translated: CASSATGETDTQYF. The chain couples TRBV7-9 to TRBJ2-3, with TRBD1 identical over 8 bases. With 5 bases clipped from V and 3 bases from J, the junction kept 4 bases outside the gene matches. Germline CDR1 reads SEHNR; CDR2 reads FQNEAQ (reference sequence). The CDR3 is made up of 14 amino acids.

The CDR3 DNA sequence: TGTGCCAGCAGCCTTTTCCGCACCGGGGAGCTGTTTTTT. Translated: CASSLFRTGELFF. V usage is TRBV12-3 or TRBV12-4 and J usage is TRBJ2-2, with D uncertain. This CDR3 comprises 13 residues. V lost 6 bases and J lost 4, with 9 bases in between.

The chain recombines TRBV29-1 with TRBJ2-1; TRBD2 matches 8 bases. Germline V lookup: CDR1 SQVTM, CDR2 ANQGSEA. The V and J ends lost 7 bases and 0 bases, in that order; junction bases with no gene match: 20. The CDR3 is made up of 19 amino acids. CDR3 DNA sequence: TGCAGCGCCGGGGGGGAGACAAGTGGGAGGACCCGCTCCTACAATGAGCAGTTCTTC. This encodes CSAGGETSGRTRSYNEQFF.

V gene TRBV9 combines with J gene TRBJ1-1, with D perhaps matching TRBD1 (5 bases). There are 15 residues in the CDR3. CDR1 and CDR2 (germline): SGDLS, YYNGEE. The V gene lost 0 bases and the J gene lost 1 base, with 10 bases spanning the gap. CDR3 in DNA: TGTGCCAGCAGCGTAGGGGACCGGGAGAACACTGAAGCTTTCTTT. Encoded protein: CASSVGDRENTEAFF.

The rearrangement uses TRBV9 and TRBJ2-1; 7 nucleotides line up with TRBD2. The CDR3 extends over 14 amino acids. V gave up 2 bases and J gave up 8 bases; unmatched junction bases: 7. The germline gives CDR1 SGDLS, CDR2 YYNGEE. The CDR3 coding sequence is TGTGCCAGCAGCGTCCGGGGGGAAACATATGAGCAGTTCTTC. This translates into CASSVRGETYEQFF.

The V call is TRBV5-6, the J call TRBJ1-2; the D gene is possibly TRBD1 (6 bases). The ends were cut back, 0 bases at V and 6 bases at J, with 9 bases in the middle. The CDR3 is 13 amino acids. CDR1 is SGHDT, CDR2 YYEEEE, per germline. The CDR3 DNA follows: TGTGCCAGCAGCTTGGGACAGGAGCATGGCTACACCTTC. Its translation: CASSLGQEHGYTF.

This chain joins TRBV2 and TRBJ2-4, with 8 bases lining up with TRBD2. Looked up from germline, CDR1 is SNHLY and CDR2 is FYNNEI. The CDR3 has 20 residues. V dropped 0 bases and J dropped 1; count of bases not matched to a gene: 14. CDR3 in DNA: TGTGCCAGCAGTGAAGCGTGGGAATTCAGCGGGAGTGTCGCCAAAAACATTCAGTACTTC. Protein sequence: CASSEAWEFSGSVAKNIQYF.